This T cell receptor (beta chain) was documented in a study of blood T cell repertoires in COVID-19. Across the study: The analysed material was cDNA or gDNA that came from T cells, B-cell-depleted T cells, or PBMCs.

Repertoires were generated with immunoSEQ multiplex PCR, while TCRdb's copy carries only in-frame clones and drops some. This sample has under 250,000 clones; approximately 91% occur once, and the top ten carry less than 3.5%. The clonotype was recovered from a woman in her sixties with acute or convalescent COVID-19. The sample consisted of peripheral blood.

CDR3 residues: CASSPPREGEQFF. CDR3 sequence (DNA): TGTGCCAGCAGTCCCCCCCGGGAGGGTGAGCAGTTCTTC. The rearrangement links TRBV3-1 (or the pseudogene TRBV3-2) to TRBJ2-1; 8 bases match TRBD2. V trimming: 6 bases; J trimming: 9 bases; junction bases outside the gene matches: 7. This CDR3 comprises 13 residues. Germline V CDR1 and CDR2: LGHDT, YNNKEL (reference sequence).